This T cell receptor (beta chain) was sequenced during a study of vaccination and CD4 T cells after COVID-19. The treatment: roughly 10-day PBMC culture with coronavirus spike peptide pools or control peptides (ViraFEST assay). ViraFEST used peptide pools to expand antigen-specific T cells and subsequently sequenced their TCRs. The CDR3 runs 14 residues. V shed 4 bases and J 4 bases; nucleotides not matched to a gene: 6. Per the germline V gene, CDR1 is SNHLY and CDR2 is FYNNEI. Oncomine TCR Beta short-read sequencing was applied to DNA from cultured CD4+ T cells. TCRdb redid the calling of the PCR reads with MiXCR, one entry per CDR3 protein. The sample contains around 15,000 distinct CDR3 sequences, 61% of which appear only once. On this clonotype: Its cognate antigen is unknown.

This chain connects TRBV2 to TRBJ1-2; 7 bases align to TRBD1. The sample was CD4+ T cells from blood, cultured in vitro. The receptor was isolated from a human donor who had recovered from COVID-19. CDR3 sequence reads: CASSASGGIYGYTF. CDR3 nucleotide sequence: TGTGCCAGCAGTGCCTCAGGGGGGATCTATGGCTACACCTTC. The whole variable domain, remainder taken from reference TRBV2 and TRBJ1-2, is EPEVTQTPSHQVTQMGQEVILRCVPISNHLYFYWYRQILGQKVEFLVSFYNNEISEKSEIFDDQFSVERPDGSNFTLKIRSTKLEDSAMYFCASSASGGIYGYTFGSGTRLTVV.